These 25 T cell receptor beta chains were all obtained from the same sample, sequenced in a study of blood T cell repertoires in COVID-19. The protocol was immunoSEQ multiplex PCR, while the TCRdb copy is restricted to in-frame clones and leaves out a portion. The repertoire holds under 200,000 clones, with approximately 86% as singletons. Source material: peripheral blood. The receptors shown here come from a man aged 60 to 69 with acute or convalescent COVID-19.

The V and J genes are TRBV11-2 and TRBJ1-1; D not certain. Trimming pared 3 bases from V and 1 base from J, leaving 9 bases between. CDR1 and CDR2 (germline): SGHAT, FQNNGV. This CDR3 has 14 residues. CDR3 residues: CASSFSPGNTEAFF. CDR3 DNA: TGTGCCAGCAGCTTTTCCCCAGGGAACACTGAAGCTTTCTTT. Drawing the rest from reference TRBV11-2 and TRBJ1-1, the complete variable domain is EAGVAQSPRYKIIEKRQSVAFWCNPISGHATLYWYQQILGQGPKLLIQFQNNGVVDDSQLPKDRFSAERLKGVDSTLKIQPAKLEDSAVYLCASSFSPGNTEAFFGQGTRLTVV.

J is TRBJ1-6 and V is TRBV28; D is perhaps TRBD1 (5 bases). With 2 bases removed from V and 17 bases from J, the gap between germline ends came to 16 bases. Germline CDR1 MDHEN, CDR2 SYDVKM. This CDR3 contains 13 residues. The CDR3 DNA sequence: TGTGCCAGCAGTTTAAGTTACGACAGCCGCTTCCACTTT. Translation: CASSLSYDSRFHF. Looking up the rest from reference TRBV28 and TRBJ1-6 gives the full variable domain: DVKVTQSSRYLVKRTGEKVFLECVQDMDHENMFWYRQDPGLGLRLIYFSYDVKMKEKGDIPEGYSVSREKKERFSLILESASTNQTSMYLCASSLSYDSRFHFGNGTRLTVT.

Notes on this clone: At one end, the junction sequence differs from germline, possibly due to a read error. CDR3 coding DNA: TGTGCCAGCAGACCCTATGGGCTAGCGGGAGCCGTGCGCACGGTCTTC. It yields the protein CASRPYGLAGAVRTVF. The chain couples TRBV14 to TRBJ2-1; TRBD2 aligns across 10 bases. Germline assignment: CDR1 SGHDN and CDR2 FVKESK. The CDR3 is 16 amino acids.

This chain joins TRBV5-4 and TRBJ1-6; the D gene is possibly TRBD1 (6 bases). The CDR3 consists of 14 residues. Germline CDR1 is SGHNT and CDR2 is YYREEE (reference sequence). Trimming removed 5 bases at V and 8 bases at J, with 14 bases between. The CDR3 region has the DNA TGTGCCAGCAGTCGTAAGGGGGTTGATTCACCCCTCCACTTT. As protein: CASSRKGVDSPLHF.

The gene calls are TRBV6-5 and TRBJ1-5, with D perhaps matching TRBD1 (5 bases). With 5 bases removed from V and 9 bases from J, the gap between germline ends came to 11 bases. CDR3 size: 12 residues. CDR1 and CDR2 (germline): MNHEY, SVGAGI. CDR3 sequence (DNA): TGTGCCAGCAGTACGGGGGGGAGGCCCCAGCATTTT. Its translation: CASSTGGRPQHF.

The genes are TRBV3-1 (or the pseudogene TRBV3-2) and TRBJ1-2; D gene uncertain. CDR1 and CDR2 from the germline V gene are LGHDT and YNNKEL (reference sequence). The length of the CDR3 is 15 residues. Trimming took 1 base from V and 8 from J, leaving 17 bases between them. CDR3 nucleotide sequence: TGTGCCAGCAGCCAAGGTATCGGAGGGTCTGGAGGCTACACCTTC. It specifies CASSQGIGGSGGYTF.

The rearrangement joins TRBV14 to TRBJ2-1, with unresolved D. The ends were cut back, 4 bases at V and 13 bases at J, with 17 bases in the middle. CDR1 and CDR2 (germline): SGHDN, FVKESK. The CDR3 is made up of 13 amino acids. CDR3 sequence reads: CASSRSRLDGQFF. Written as DNA, the CDR3 is TGTGCCAGCAGCCGGTCGCGATTAGATGGTCAGTTCTTC.

V usage is TRBV20-1 and J usage is TRBJ1-1, with 7 bases that match TRBD1. Germline trimming cut 5 bases from V and 7 bases from J; bases unmatched to any gene: 1. Per the germline V gene, CDR1 is DFQATT and CDR2 is SNEGSKA (reference sequence). This CDR3 has 10 amino acids. In DNA, the CDR3 is TGCAGTGCTTGGGACAGTGAAGCTTTCTTT. Protein product: CSAWDSEAFF.

This chain uses TRBV11-2 with TRBJ1-1, with 7 bases identical to TRBD1. J lost 3 bases, V lost 10 bases, and 8 bases had no gene match. This CDR3 is 13 amino acids long. Germline CDR1 reads SGHAT; CDR2 reads FQNNGV. The CDR3 loop reads CATQDRVDTEAFF. CDR3 nucleotides: TGTGCCACCCAAGACAGGGTGGACACTGAAGCTTTCTTT.

This chain links TRBV2 with TRBJ2-3; TRBD2 matches 9 bases. Germline assignment: CDR1 SNHLY and CDR2 FYNNEI. This CDR3 is 14 amino acids long. V was clipped by 3 bases and J by 6 bases; unmatched bases: 4. The CDR3 sequence: CASSEESGGDTQYF. The DNA for the CDR3 is TGTGCCAGCAGTGAGGAGAGCGGGGGGGATACGCAGTATTTT.

The chain couples TRBV5-1 to TRBJ2-7, with 7 nucleotides matching TRBD2. Germline CDR1 SGHRS, CDR2 YFSETQ. The J segment lost 0 bases and the V segment lost 0 bases, leaving 0 bases of the junction unmatched. The length of the CDR3 is 14 residues. CDR3 loop: CASSLGLASYEQYF. CDR3 bases: TGCGCCAGCAGCTTGGGACTAGCCTCCTACGAGCAGTACTTC.

The rearrangement joins TRBV4-1 to TRBJ2-7; D is undetermined. CDR3 size: 15 residues. Between the trimmed V and J ends, which lost 4 bases and 0 bases, there was a span of 13 bases. Per the germline V gene, CDR1 is MGHRA and CDR2 is YSYEKL. The CDR3 DNA reads as TGCGCCAGCAGCCGCTTATTACAAAGCTCCTACGAGCAGTACTTC. Translating it yields CASSRLLQSSYEQYF.

The chain uses TRBV5-4 and TRBJ1-4; 7 bases agree with TRBD1. Germline lookup yields CDR1 SGHNT and CDR2 YYREEE (reference sequence). The V gene end was trimmed by 0 bases and the J gene end by 11 bases; junction bases not matched to a gene: 1. The CDR3 is 12 residues long. CDR3 bases: TGTGCCAGCAGCTTGGACAGGGGCAAACTGTTTTTT. Amino acid sequence: CASSLDRGKLFF. Supplemented by reference TRBV5-4 and TRBJ1-4, the full variable domain reads ETGVTQSPTHLIKTRGQQVTLRCSSQSGHNTVSWYQQALGQGPQFIFQYYREEENGRGNFPPRFSGLQFPNYSSELNVNALELDDSALYLCASSLDRGKLFFGSGTQLSVL.

There are a few counts of this clone. The chain combines TRBV18 with TRBJ2-7; D is perhaps TRBD1 (6 bases). V lost 4 bases and J lost 0, with 10 bases in between. The length of the CDR3 is 14 residues. Looked up from germline, CDR1 is KGHSH and CDR2 is LQKENI. CDR3 nucleotide sequence: TGTGCCAGCTCACAAGGACAGAGCTCCTACGAGCAGTACTTC. Translation: CASSQGQSSYEQYF.

The chain is built from TRBV2 and TRBJ2-6; TRBD1 is a possible D gene (7 bases). CDR1 and CDR2 (germline): SNHLY, FYNNEI. This CDR3 has 16 amino acids. Trimming removed 6 bases at V and 0 bases at J, with 12 bases between. CDR3 bases: TGTGCCAGCAGGGCCCAGGGGGGCTCTGGGGCCAACGTCCTGACTTTC. This gives the protein CASRAQGGSGANVLTF. The complete variable domain, with remaining parts taken from reference TRBV2 and TRBJ2-6, reads EPEVTQTPSHQVTQMGQEVILRCVPISNHLYFYWYRQILGQKVEFLVSFYNNEISEKSEIFDDQFSVERPDGSNFTLKIRSTKLEDSAMYFCASRAQGGSGANVLTFGAGSRLTVL.

There are a few counts of this clone. The chain joins TRBV28 to TRBJ2-2, with 12 bases identical to TRBD1. The CDR3 consists of 15 residues. After removal of 4 bases from V and 3 bases from J, the junction contained 0 bases not matched to a gene. Germline lookup yields CDR1 MDHEN and CDR2 SYDVKM. The CDR3: CASSWDRGHTGELFF. The CDR3 DNA follows: TGTGCCAGCAGTTGGGACAGGGGGCACACCGGGGAGCTGTTTTTT.

This chain uses TRBV2 with TRBJ2-6, with D possibly being TRBD1 (5 bases). Germline V lookup: CDR1 SNHLY, CDR2 FYNNEI. Trimming took off 4 bases at V and 1 base at J, with 5 bases between the two ends. CDR3 length equals 14 residues. CDR3 in amino acids: CASSAGSGANVLTF. The CDR3 nucleotides are TGTGCCAGCAGTGCAGGGTCTGGGGCCAACGTCCTGACTTTC. The entire variable domain, with the rest obtained from reference TRBV2 and TRBJ2-6, is as follows: EPEVTQTPSHQVTQMGQEVILRCVPISNHLYFYWYRQILGQKVEFLVSFYNNEISEKSEIFDDQFSVERPDGSNFTLKIRSTKLEDSAMYFCASSAGSGANVLTFGAGSRLTVL.

This sequence joins TRBV2 and TRBJ2-1, with TRBD2 matching 11 bases. Germline CDR1 reads SNHLY; CDR2 reads FYNNEI. The CDR3 is 14 residues long. Trimming took 10 bases from V and 12 from J; bases not matched to a gene: 14. CDR3 nucleotides: TGTGCCAATTCCGGGACTAGCGGCTTTTTGCGGCAGTTCTTC. Translated: CANSGTSGFLRQFF. Full variable domain (missing parts from reference TRBV2 and TRBJ2-1): EPEVTQTPSHQVTQMGQEVILRCVPISNHLYFYWYRQILGQKVEFLVSFYNNEISEKSEIFDDQFSVERPDGSNFTLKIRSTKLEDSAMYFCANSGTSGFLRQFFGPGTRLTVL.

The chain links TRBV5-1 to TRBJ2-1; perhaps TRBD2 as D (7 bases). The CDR3 covers 16 residues. Looked up from germline, CDR1 is SGHRS and CDR2 is YFSETQ. Trimming took off 5 bases at V and 7 bases at J, with 22 bases between the two ends. The CDR3 bases are TGCGCCAGCAGTCCCTTTGGGGGGGCGATCGGGAATGAGCAGTTCTTC. Amino acid sequence: CASSPFGGAIGNEQFF. The variable domain in full, with the rest retrieved from reference TRBV5-1 and TRBJ2-1, is KAGVTQTPRYLIKTRGQQVTLSCSPISGHRSVSWYQQTPGQGLQFLFEYFSETQRNKGNFPGRFSGRQFSNSRSEMNVSTLELGDSALYLCASSPFGGAIGNEQFFGPGTRLTVL.

The chain has TRBV27 and TRBJ2-2, with a weak D call TRBD1 (5 bases). The V and J ends lost 8 bases and 1 base respectively, with 14 bases between them. The CDR3 has 15 amino acids. Looked up from germline, CDR1 is MNHEY and CDR2 is SMNVEV (reference sequence). The DNA for the CDR3 is TGTGCCAGCGGGGCAGGGCTAGTGAACACCGGGGAGCTGTTTTTT. Translation: CASGAGLVNTGELFF.

This chain connects TRBV3-1 (or the pseudogene TRBV3-2) to TRBJ1-6; D ambiguous. The V gene lost 3 bases and the J gene lost 14 bases, with 17 bases spanning the gap. The CDR3 sequence is 14 residues long. CDR1 and CDR2 from the germline V gene are LGHDT and YNNKEL (reference sequence). CDR3 sequence reads: CASSHKYEVPSLHF. CDR3 coding DNA: TGTGCCAGCAGCCATAAATATGAGGTTCCGTCCCTCCACTTT.

The genes are TRBV5-1 and TRBJ2-7, with a weak D call TRBD2 (6 bases). From germline, CDR1 is SGHRS and CDR2 YFSETQ. The CDR3 sequence is 14 residues long. V was cut by 2 bases and J by 2 bases, with 11 bases left in between. Here the CDR3 reads CASSFGSGAYEQYF. CDR3 bases: TGCGCCAGCAGCTTTGGTTCGGGGGCCTACGAGCAGTACTTC.

The CDR3, as DNA: TGCAGTGCTAGAGGCGACAGGGAGGCTTTCTTT. Protein: CSARGDREAFF. V usage is TRBV20-1 and J usage is TRBJ1-1; 7 nucleotides match TRBD1. CDR1 is DFQATT, CDR2 SNEGSKA, per germline (reference sequence). Trimming at V came to 1 base and at J to 11 bases, leaving 4 bases not matched to a gene. This CDR3 spans 11 amino acids.

Of note for this clone: The same CDR3 is also encoded by other DNA sequences in this sample. The rearrangement links TRBV5-1 to TRBJ1-2, with D tentatively TRBD1 (5 bases). Germline CDR1 and CDR2: SGHRS and YFSETQ. V lost 0 bases and J lost 1, with 7 bases in between. The CDR3 has 14 amino acids. CDR3 in amino acids: CASSLGQGNYGYTF. The CDR3 nucleotides read TGCGCCAGCAGCTTGGGTCAGGGTAACTATGGCTACACCTTC.

V gene TRBV6-1 combines with J gene TRBJ2-7, with a weak D call TRBD1 (6 bases). Trimming took off 3 bases at V and 4 bases at J, with 13 bases between the two ends. The CDR3 is made up of 14 amino acids. Germline V lookup: CDR1 MNHNS, CDR2 SASEGT. The CDR3 reads CASSEGASIYEQYF. The CDR3 DNA is TGTGCCAGCAGTGAGGGGGCTAGTATATACGAGCAGTACTTC.